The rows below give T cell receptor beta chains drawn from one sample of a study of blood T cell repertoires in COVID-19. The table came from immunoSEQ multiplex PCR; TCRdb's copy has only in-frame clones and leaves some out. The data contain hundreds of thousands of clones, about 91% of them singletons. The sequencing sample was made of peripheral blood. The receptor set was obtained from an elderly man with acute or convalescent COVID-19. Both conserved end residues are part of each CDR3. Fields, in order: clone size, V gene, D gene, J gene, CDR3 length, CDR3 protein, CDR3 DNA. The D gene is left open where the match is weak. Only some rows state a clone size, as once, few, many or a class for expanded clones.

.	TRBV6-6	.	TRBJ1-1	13	CASSQTGNTEAFF	TGTGCCAGCAGTCAAACCGGGAACACTGAAGCTTTCTTT
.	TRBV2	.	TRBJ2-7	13	CASTQGGSYEQYF	TGTGCCAGCACCCAGGGTGGCTCCTACGAGCAGTACTTC
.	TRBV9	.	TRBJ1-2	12	CASSSRQYGYTF	TGTGCCAGCAGCTCCCGACAGTATGGCTACACCTTC
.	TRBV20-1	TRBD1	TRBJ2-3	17	CSASSSGRGYRTDTQYF	TGCAGTGCTAGTTCGTCCGGCAGGGGGTATAGGACAGATACGCAGTATTTT
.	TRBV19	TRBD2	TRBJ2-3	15	CASSMGSGSADTQYF	TGTGCCAGTAGTATGGGTAGCGGGAGTGCCGATACGCAGTATTTT
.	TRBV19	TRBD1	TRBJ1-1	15	CASRQTGRGNTEAFF	TGTGCCAGTAGGCAGACAGGGCGGGGGAACACTGAAGCTTTCTTT
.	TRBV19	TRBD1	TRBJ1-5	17	CASSIEGGTGGNQPQHF	TGTGCCAGTAGTATAGAGGGAGGGACAGGGGGCAATCAGCCCCAGCATTTT
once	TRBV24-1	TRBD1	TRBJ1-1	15	CATSEYGQVETEAFF	TGTGCCACCAGTGAGTATGGACAGGTTGAGACTGAAGCTTTCTTT
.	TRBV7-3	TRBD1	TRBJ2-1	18	CASSRPKGQGKMYNEQFF	TGTGCCAGCAGCCGACCTAAGGGACAGGGGAAAATGTACAATGAGCAGTTCTTC
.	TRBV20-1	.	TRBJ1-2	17	CSASPLAGVILRNGYTF	TGCAGTGCTAGTCCCCTGGCAGGGGTCATTTTGAGGAATGGCTACACCTTC
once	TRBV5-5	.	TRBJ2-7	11	CASSFLSEQYF	TGTGCCAGCAGCTTCTTATCCGAGCAGTACTTC
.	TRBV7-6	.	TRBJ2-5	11	CASSLQETQYF	TGTGCCAGCAGCCTTCAAGAGACCCAGTACTTC
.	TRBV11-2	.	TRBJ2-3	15	CASDVAGVYTDTQYF	TGTGCCAGCGACGTGGCAGGGGTGTACACAGATACGCAGTATTTT
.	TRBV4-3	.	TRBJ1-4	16	CASSPSPQTTNEKLFF	TGCGCCAGCAGTCCTAGTCCCCAGACCACTAATGAAAAACTGTTTTTT
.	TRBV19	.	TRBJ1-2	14	CASSISTGRPRYTF	TGTGCCAGTAGTATTTCTACAGGGCGTCCGCGCTACACCTTC
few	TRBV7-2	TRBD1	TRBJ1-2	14	CASSALDRGLGYTF	TGTGCCAGCAGCGCCCTGGACAGGGGGCTTGGCTACACCTTC